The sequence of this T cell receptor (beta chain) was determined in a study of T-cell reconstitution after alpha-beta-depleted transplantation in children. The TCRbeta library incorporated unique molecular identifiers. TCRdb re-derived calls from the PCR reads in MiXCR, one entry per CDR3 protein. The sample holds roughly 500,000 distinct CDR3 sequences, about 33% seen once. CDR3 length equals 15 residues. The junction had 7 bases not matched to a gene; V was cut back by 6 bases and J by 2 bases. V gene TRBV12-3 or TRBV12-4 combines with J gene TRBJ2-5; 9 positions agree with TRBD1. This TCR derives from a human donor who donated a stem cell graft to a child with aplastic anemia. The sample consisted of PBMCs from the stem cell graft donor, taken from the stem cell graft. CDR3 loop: CASSVGTGFQETQYF. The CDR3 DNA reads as TGTGCCAGCAGCGTCGGGACAGGGTTTCAAGAGACCCAGTACTTC.